This T cell receptor beta chain was found in a study of early T cells in non-severe SARS-CoV-2 infection. Study information: Unsorted whole-blood RNA was sequenced in bulk, leaving chains unpaired.

Separate cDNA molecules each had unique molecular identifiers attached to them. In TCRdb, the 5' RACE reads were re-called with MiXCR into one record per CDR3 protein. This table has about 17,000 distinct CDR3 sequences, about 5% appearing once. The V gene's germline CDR1 is DFQATT and CDR2 SNEGSKA (reference sequence). This CDR3 region has 17 residues. V shed 5 bases and J 2 bases; nucleotides not matched to a gene: 17. Relative to its sample, this clonotype is medium-sized. This TCR was recovered from an adult who was a healthcare worker with PCR-confirmed SARS-CoV-2 infection or an uninfected control (not recorded which). The chain uses TRBV20-1 and TRBJ2-7; 8 bases match TRBD1. This specimen consisted of whole blood, obtained at baseline. This CDR3 is CSADSEAGGGLTYEQYF. Here the CDR3 DNA reads TGCAGTGCTGACTCCGAGGCAGGGGGCGGCCTCACCTACGAGCAGTACTTC.